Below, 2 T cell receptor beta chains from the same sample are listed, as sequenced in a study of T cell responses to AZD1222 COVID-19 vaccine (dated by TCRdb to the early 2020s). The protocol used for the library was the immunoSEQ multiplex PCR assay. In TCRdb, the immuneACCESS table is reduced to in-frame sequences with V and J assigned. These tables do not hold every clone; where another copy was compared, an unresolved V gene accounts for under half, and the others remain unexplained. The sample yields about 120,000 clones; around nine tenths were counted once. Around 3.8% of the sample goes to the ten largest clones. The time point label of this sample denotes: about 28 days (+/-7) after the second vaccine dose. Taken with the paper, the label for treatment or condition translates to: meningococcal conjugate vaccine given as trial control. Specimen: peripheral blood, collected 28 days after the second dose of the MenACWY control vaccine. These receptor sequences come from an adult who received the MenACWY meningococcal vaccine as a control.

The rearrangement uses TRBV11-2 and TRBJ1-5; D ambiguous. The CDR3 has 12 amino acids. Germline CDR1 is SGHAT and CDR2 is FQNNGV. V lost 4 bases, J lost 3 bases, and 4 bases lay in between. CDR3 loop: CASSSPNQPQHF. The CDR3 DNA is TGTGCCAGCAGCTCGCCCAATCAGCCCCAGCATTTT.

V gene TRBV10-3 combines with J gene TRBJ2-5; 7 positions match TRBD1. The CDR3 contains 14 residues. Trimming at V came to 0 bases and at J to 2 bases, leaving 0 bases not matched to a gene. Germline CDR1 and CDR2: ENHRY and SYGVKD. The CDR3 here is CAISESTGQETQYF. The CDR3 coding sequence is TGTGCCATCAGTGAGTCGACAGGGCAAGAGACCCAGTACTTC.